The sequence of this TCR beta chain was determined in a study of a mutant IDH1 vaccine in newly diagnosed glioma. The length of the CDR3 is 16 residues. Germline V CDR1 and CDR2: LGHNA, YSLEER. With 4 bases clipped from V and 7 bases from J, the junction kept 12 bases outside the gene matches. Profiling relied on immunoSEQ multiplex PCR, and the TCRdb table lists in-frame clones only, not all of them. The sample includes tens of thousands of clones, about four fifths seen only once; the top ten take roughly 4.5%. Concerning this clone: What it recognizes is unknown.

Indicated time point: week 35, safety follow-up. Topical imiquimod was applied with each vaccine dose, which held 300 ug of mutant IDH1 20-mer peptide. The gene calls are TRBV4-3 and TRBJ1-4, with TRBD1 matching 7 bases. The material was PBMCs, obtained from a glioma patient whose treatment included an IDH1 peptide vaccine. The clonotype was recovered from a woman between 35 and 50 years old with glioma. Some clones in this sample may be carry-over from other donors' samples. The CDR3 DNA sequence: TGCGCCAGCAGCCCGTACCACACAGGGGTGGTTGAAAAACTGTTTTTT. This sequence encodes CASSPYHTGVVEKLFF.